A single sample gave rise to the 30 T cell receptor beta chains below, sequenced in a study of blood T cell repertoires in COVID-19. Sequencing used immunoSEQ multiplex PCR; TCRdb keeps in-frame clones, though not all of them. The sample gives about 250,000 clones, around 83% of which show up once; over 7.5% is in the top ten. Sample: peripheral blood. All receptors come from a man aged 80 or over with acute or convalescent COVID-19.

This chain links TRBV27 with TRBJ2-1; possible D gene TRBD2, 6 bases. CDR1 and CDR2 from the germline V gene are MNHEY and SMNVEV (reference sequence). The length of the CDR3 is 13 residues. The V and J ends lost 6 bases and 8 bases respectively, with 14 bases between them. The CDR3 region is CASSFGRGYEQFF. The CDR3 bases are TGTGCCAGCAGCTTTGGGCGGGGTTATGAGCAGTTCTTC.

This chain connects TRBV5-1 to TRBJ2-7, with 9 bases matching TRBD2. CDR1 is SGHRS and CDR2 is YFSETQ in the germline V gene. The J segment lost 7 bases and the V segment lost 4 bases, leaving 12 bases of the junction unmatched. The CDR3 is 15 amino acids. The CDR3 loop is CASSPPSGAPLEQYF. The CDR3 DNA sequence: TGCGCCAGCAGCCCTCCTAGCGGGGCCCCCTTAGAGCAGTACTTC. Looking up the rest from reference TRBV5-1 and TRBJ2-7 gives the full variable domain: KAGVTQTPRYLIKTRGQQVTLSCSPISGHRSVSWYQQTPGQGLQFLFEYFSETQRNKGNFPGRFSGRQFSNSRSEMNVSTLELGDSALYLCASSPPSGAPLEQYFGPGTRLTVT.

The chain employs TRBV6-4 and TRBJ2-7; a weak D match, TRBD2 (5 bases). Per the germline V gene, CDR1 is MRHNA and CDR2 is SNTAGT. The V end was cut by 6 bases, the J end by 2 bases, with 20 bases between. This CDR3 region has 16 residues. In DNA form, the CDR3 reads TGTGCCAGCAGCCTCCGAGGGCTCCCGGCCCCCTACGAGCAGTACTTC. It translates to CASSLRGLPAPYEQYF.

This sequence joins TRBV6-5 and TRBJ1-1; D is ambiguous. Germline V lookup: CDR1 MNHEY, CDR2 SVGAGI. The CDR3 totals 13 residues. V shed 2 bases and J shed 8 bases, with 12 bases lying between them. The DNA of the CDR3 is TGTGCCAGCAGTTACCCGGTGAGGGAGGAAGCTTTCTTT. Translating it yields CASSYPVREEAFF.

V and J are TRBV5-6 and TRBJ1-5, with 7 bases identical to TRBD1. Germline V gene lookup returns CDR1 SGHDT and CDR2 YYEEEE. V gave up 2 bases and J gave up 0 bases; unmatched junction bases: 2. This CDR3 is 15 amino acids long. The chain's CDR3 is CASSFYRGSNQPQHF. The CDR3 DNA follows: TGTGCCAGCAGCTTCTACAGGGGTAGCAATCAGCCCCAGCATTTT.

The gene calls are TRBV5-6 and TRBJ1-6; 9 bases are a match to TRBD1. V was clipped by 5 bases and J by 9 bases; unmatched bases: 6. Germline V CDR1 and CDR2: SGHDT, YYEEEE. This CDR3 comprises 14 residues. CDR3 amino acids: CASSLGQGTSPLHF. The CDR3 bases are TGTGCCAGCAGTCTGGGACAGGGTACTTCACCCCTCCACTTT.

The CDR3 nucleotides read TGTGCCAGTAGTATTACAGGGTCCGGAAACACCATATATTTT. Encoded protein: CASSITGSGNTIYF. V and J are TRBV19 and TRBJ1-3; D perhaps matches TRBD1 (6 bases). V was cut by 3 bases and J by 4 bases, with 10 bases left in between. Germline values: CDR1 LNHDA, CDR2 SQIVND (reference sequence). CDR3 size: 14 residues.

The CDR3 nucleotides are TGTGCCAGCTCCACAGGGGGCGGCTACGAGCAGTACTTC. It specifies CASSTGGGYEQYF. This chain connects TRBV18 to TRBJ2-7; 9 nucleotides match TRBD1. Per germline, CDR1 KGHSH and CDR2 LQKENI. J was trimmed by 3 bases and V by 6 bases; bases with no gene match: 3. This CDR3 is 13 amino acids long.

The chain has TRBV18 and TRBJ1-4, with unresolved D. The germline gives CDR1 KGHSH, CDR2 LQKENI. CDR3 size: 13 residues. The V end lost 4 bases, the J end lost 7 bases, and 10 bases lay between the germline ends. The DNA of the CDR3 is TGTGCCAGCTCACGCCTTCGCGGTGAAAAACTGTTTTTT. This gives the protein CASSRLRGEKLFF. Filled out from reference TRBV18 and TRBJ1-4, the complete variable domain reads NAGVMQNPRHLVRRRGQEARLRCSPMKGHSHVYWYRQLPEEGLKFMVYLQKENIIDESGMPKERFSAEFPKEGPSILRIQQVVRGDSAAYFCASSRLRGEKLFFGSGTQLSVL.

V is TRBV15 and J is TRBJ1-2; 7 bases fit TRBD1. Germline V lookup: CDR1 LNHNV, CDR2 YYDKDF (reference sequence). The CDR3 is 14 amino acids. J lost 0 bases, V lost 6 bases, and 4 bases had no gene match. CDR3 coding DNA: TGTGCCACCAGACGGGACAGATCTAACTATGGCTACACCTTC. As protein: CATRRDRSNYGYTF.

This clone was observed a handful of times. The chain joins TRBV2 to TRBJ1-1; 7 bases are shared with TRBD1. The CDR3 covers 14 residues. Germline V gene lookup returns CDR1 SNHLY and CDR2 FYNNEI. The V gene end was trimmed by 9 bases and the J gene end by 6 bases; junction bases not matched to a gene: 13. The CDR3 here is CASHRDSEEPEAFF. The CDR3 DNA reads TGTGCCAGTCACCGGGACAGTGAAGAACCTGAAGCTTTCTTT.

V and J are TRBV11-2 and TRBJ1-3; the D gene is possibly TRBD1 (5 bases). Germline CDR1 is SGHAT and CDR2 is FQNNGV. This CDR3 has 17 residues. Trimming pared 3 bases from V and 0 bases from J, leaving 15 bases between. The CDR3 DNA follows: TGTGCCAGCAGCTTCAGACGGGCGGGGCTCTCTGGAAACACCATATATTTT. It codes for CASSFRRAGLSGNTIYF. The full variable domain, with the rest looked up from reference TRBV11-2 and TRBJ1-3, is EAGVAQSPRYKIIEKRQSVAFWCNPISGHATLYWYQQILGQGPKLLIQFQNNGVVDDSQLPKDRFSAERLKGVDSTLKIQPAKLEDSAVYLCASSFRRAGLSGNTIYFGEGSWLTVV.

This rearrangement joins TRBV18 to TRBJ1-4; 10 bases map to TRBD1. CDR3 size: 15 residues. V dropped 3 bases and J dropped 5; count of bases not matched to a gene: 3. Germline V gene lookup returns CDR1 KGHSH and CDR2 LQKENI. This chain's CDR3 is CASSPLTGGNEKLFF. The CDR3 region has the DNA TGTGCCAGCTCACCGCTGACAGGGGGCAATGAAAAACTGTTTTTT.

The chain combines TRBV18 with TRBJ2-1; 9 positions match TRBD1. Germline CDR1 reads KGHSH; CDR2 reads LQKENI. The CDR3 runs to 14 residues. After removal of 5 bases from V and 7 bases from J, the junction contained 6 bases not matched to a gene. DNA of the CDR3: TGTGCCAGCTCATCCCCTGACAGGGGGAATGAGCAGTTCTTC. Protein: CASSSPDRGNEQFF.

The V call is TRBV27, the J call TRBJ1-5, with 7 bases that match TRBD1. Trimming removed 6 bases from V and 3 bases from J; junction bases left unmatched: 5. The CDR3 covers 14 residues. CDR1 and CDR2 from the germline V gene are MNHEY and SMNVEV (reference sequence). The CDR3 is CASRAGTANQPQHF. The CDR3 nucleotides are TGTGCCAGCAGAGCTGGGACAGCCAATCAGCCCCAGCATTTT.

This clone was seen a few times. The rearrangement uses TRBV9 and TRBJ1-3; 9 bases are a match to TRBD1. Germline CDR1 SGDLS, CDR2 YYNGEE. With V trimmed by 4 bases and J by 4 bases, 6 bases remained unmatched. The CDR3 has 15 amino acids. The CDR3 spells CASSTPDRGGNTIYF. The CDR3, as DNA: TGTGCCAGCAGCACCCCGGACAGGGGAGGAAACACCATATATTTT.

The chain combines TRBV18 with TRBJ1-2; 7 bases are a match to TRBD1. Germline V lookup: CDR1 KGHSH, CDR2 LQKENI. The CDR3 is 15 amino acids. Trimming cost V 3 bases and J 8 bases; bases outside gene matches: 12. Here the CDR3 reads CASSPLPGTVEGYTF. The CDR3 DNA follows: TGTGCCAGCTCACCCCTTCCCGGGACAGTGGAAGGCTACACCTTC.

The rearrangement uses TRBV5-1 and TRBJ2-1; TRBD2 matches 12 bases. Trimming cost V 0 bases and J 6 bases; bases outside gene matches: 10. This CDR3 region has 18 residues. Per germline, CDR1 SGHRS and CDR2 YFSETQ. The CDR3 protein is CASSLVLAGGLVFNEQFF. The DNA of the CDR3 is TGCGCCAGCAGCTTGGTCCTAGCGGGGGGGCTGGTCTTCAATGAGCAGTTCTTC.

This clone has more than one count but fewer than ten. The rearrangement joins TRBV4-1 to TRBJ2-2; tentative D call: TRBD2 (5 bases). This CDR3 is built from 14 residues. The V end was cut by 4 bases, the J end by 5 bases, with 11 bases between. From germline, CDR1 is MGHRA and CDR2 YSYEKL. The CDR3: CASSRPGMTGELFF. The DNA for the CDR3 is TGCGCCAGCAGCCGTCCGGGGATGACCGGGGAGCTGTTTTTT.

V usage is TRBV30 and J usage is TRBJ2-2; perhaps TRBD1 as D (6 bases). V was clipped by 3 bases and J by 7 bases, with 18 bases between them. Germline loops: CDR1 GTSNPN, CDR2 SVGIG (reference sequence). CDR3 length: 15 residues. CDR3 nucleotides: TGTGCCTGGAGAAACCGGGACACAGGGCGCGGGGAGCTGTTTTTT. It codes for CAWRNRDTGRGELFF. Together with reference TRBV30 and TRBJ2-2, the CDR3 gives the full variable domain: SQTIHQWPATLVQPVGSPLSLECTVEGTSNPNLYWYRQAAGRGLQLLFYSVGIGQISSEVPQNLSASRPQDRQFILSSKKLLLSDSGFYLCAWRNRDTGRGELFFGEGSRLTVL.

This chain joins TRBV24-1 and TRBJ2-5, with 7 bases identical to TRBD2. With V trimmed by 2 bases and J by 4 bases, 9 bases remained unmatched. CDR1 is KGHDR and CDR2 is SFDVKD in the germline V gene. The CDR3 has 16 residues. Written as DNA, the CDR3 is TGTGCCACCAGTGATTGGGGGGGAGGGAAGCGAGAGACCCAGTACTTC. Amino acid sequence: CATSDWGGGKRETQYF.

The J gene is TRBJ2-1, the V gene TRBV19; no definite D call. Germline lookup yields CDR1 LNHDA and CDR2 SQIVND (reference sequence). The CDR3 runs to 13 residues. The ends were cut back, 5 bases at V and 4 bases at J, with 9 bases in the middle. CDR3 DNA sequence: TGTGCCAGTAGTGCGACTGGGTACAATGAGCAGTTCTTC. This translates into CASSATGYNEQFF.

This chain joins TRBV4-1 and TRBJ2-1, with TRBD1 as a possible D gene (5 bases). The CDR3 sequence is 15 residues long. Germline loops: CDR1 MGHRA, CDR2 YSYEKL. Trimming stripped 1 base from V and 2 bases from J, with 9 bases between. The DNA of the CDR3 is TGCGCCAGCAGCCAAGTTAGGGGAACCTACAATGAGCAGTTCTTC. Its translation is CASSQVRGTYNEQFF.

This CDR3 is CASSRERSKPYQPQHF. CDR3 nucleotides: TGTGCCAGCTCACGGGAGAGGTCGAAGCCTTATCAGCCCCAGCATTTT. The rearrangement joins TRBV18 to TRBJ1-5; D remains unclear. Germline CDR1 KGHSH, CDR2 LQKENI. This CDR3 has 16 amino acids. The ends were cut back, 4 bases at V and 5 bases at J, with 18 bases in the middle.

The CDR3, as DNA: TGTGCCAGCAGCTTAGGAGGCAGGGAAGAGCAGTACTTC. Translated: CASSLGGREEQYF. This chain uses TRBV7-8 with TRBJ2-7; a possible D gene is TRBD1 (5 bases). The CDR3 totals 13 residues. V was clipped by 1 base and J by 7 bases, with 11 bases between them. The V gene's germline CDR1 is SGHVS and CDR2 FQNEAQ.

The rearrangement links TRBV5-5 to TRBJ1-6; TRBD1 aligns across 7 bases. Germline assignment: CDR1 SGHKS and CDR2 YYEKEE (reference sequence). With 6 bases clipped from V and 6 bases from J, the junction kept 6 bases outside the gene matches. This CDR3 has 14 residues. The CDR3 DNA follows: TGTGCCAGCATCAAGGGACAGAGTAATTCACCCCTCCACTTT. Translated: CASIKGQSNSPLHF. The full variable domain, in which reference TRBV5-5 and TRBJ1-6 provide the parts outside the CDR3, is DAGVTQSPTHLIKTRGQQVTLRCSPISGHKSVSWYQQVLGQGPQFIFQYYEKEERGRGNFPDRFSARQFPNYSSELNVNALLLGDSALYLCASIKGQSNSPLHFGNGTRLTVT.

The chain recombines TRBV14 with TRBJ2-1; 9 bases match TRBD2. Unmatched junction bases numbered 8, after V lost 1 base and J lost 7 bases. This CDR3 comprises 16 residues. CDR1 is SGHDN and CDR2 is FVKESK in the germline V gene. CDR3 sequence (DNA): TGTGCCAGCAGCCAAGGGATCGCGGGGGGGCAGAATGAGCAGTTCTTC. This sequence encodes CASSQGIAGGQNEQFF.

V is TRBV3-1 (or the pseudogene TRBV3-2) and J is TRBJ2-1, with 7 bases lining up with TRBD1. The CDR3 extends over 13 amino acids. The germline V gene has CDR1 LGHDT and CDR2 YNNKEL (reference sequence). V lost 7 bases and J lost 5; bases outside the gene matches: 5. The CDR3 DNA sequence: TGTGCCAGCAAGGACAGGAACAACAATGAGCAGTTCTTC. Its protein product is CASKDRNNNEQFF.

The sample holds many counts of this clone. The gene calls are TRBV15 and TRBJ2-3, with D maybe TRBD1 (6 bases). The CDR3 loop spans 15 amino acids. The germline V and J ends were trimmed by 1 base and 0 bases, with 8 bases remaining between them. Germline CDR1 and CDR2: LNHNV and YYDKDF (reference sequence). The CDR3 is CATSRGDTSTDTQYF. The DNA of the CDR3 is TGTGCCACCAGCAGAGGGGACACTAGCACAGATACGCAGTATTTT.

The CDR3 DNA follows: TGTGCCAGTAGCCCGGAGGTAGCCAGGCTCAATCAGCCCCAGCATTTT. It specifies CASSPEVARLNQPQHF. The rearrangement uses TRBV19 and TRBJ1-5, with D uncertain. V shed 6 bases and J shed 3 bases, with 18 bases lying between them. In germline, CDR1 is LNHDA, CDR2 SQIVND (reference sequence). This CDR3 comprises 16 residues.